Reported below is one T cell receptor beta chain. The entry originates in a study of cytomegalovirus exposure and HLA in healthy donors. In the PCR, 60 Vbeta and 13 Jbeta primers were used. Some clones are missing from TCRdb's copy, which holds only in-frame ones; the method was immunoSEQ multiplex PCR. Of approximately 150,000 clones in the sample, roughly 80% were seen once. V lost 6 bases, J lost 7 bases, and 4 bases stayed unmatched. The CDR3 length is 14 residues. The germline gives CDR1 MGHDK, CDR2 SYGVNS. The TCR originated in a female donor in good health and CMV-seronegative. Input material: PBMCs. This rearrangement joins TRBV25-1 to TRBJ1-6; 9 bases align to TRBD1. The CDR3: CASRPTGGNSPLHF. The CDR3 DNA reads as TGTGCCAGCAGACCAACAGGGGGCAATTCACCCCTCCACTTT.